This record concerns one T cell receptor (beta chain) sequence. Based on clinical symptoms, serum thyroxine and TRAb, thyroid ultrasound and orbital computed tomography, diagnoses were reached. The length of the CDR3 is 14 residues. Losses at the gene ends were 6 bases for V and 3 bases for J; bases not matched to a gene: 8. The data stem from a study of T cells in Graves' hyperthyroidism and ophthalmopathy. Amplification of TCR beta CDR3 regions was performed using RNA transcripts as template. Researchers ran a first-round RT-PCR on the TCR CDR3 using the HTBI primer set. MiXCR was run by TCRdb on the multiplex PCR reads, yielding one entry per CDR3 protein. Here the sample spans 380,000 or so distinct CDR3 sequences, roughly 13% being singletons.

The receptor comes from a woman aged 25 to 39 with Graves' hyperthyroidism. The sequenced material came from blood. J is TRBJ2-7 and V is TRBV12-3 or TRBV12-4, with 7 bases fitting TRBD2. The chain's CDR3 is CASSLTSAVYEQYF. The CDR3 nucleotides read TGTGCCAGCAGCCTTACTAGCGCCGTCTACGAGCAGTACTTC.